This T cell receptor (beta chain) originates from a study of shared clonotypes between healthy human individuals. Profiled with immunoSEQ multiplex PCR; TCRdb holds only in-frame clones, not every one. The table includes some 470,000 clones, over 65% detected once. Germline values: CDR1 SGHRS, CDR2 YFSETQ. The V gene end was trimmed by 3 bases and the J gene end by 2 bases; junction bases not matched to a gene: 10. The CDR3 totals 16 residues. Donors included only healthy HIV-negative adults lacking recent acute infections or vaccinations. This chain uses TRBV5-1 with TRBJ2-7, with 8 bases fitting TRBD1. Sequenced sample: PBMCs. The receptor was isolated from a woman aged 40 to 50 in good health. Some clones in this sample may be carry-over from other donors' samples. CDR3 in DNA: TGCGCCAGCAGCTCGACAGGGGTTTACCTTCCCTACGAGCAGTACTTC. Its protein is CASSSTGVYLPYEQYF.